This is a list of T cell receptor beta chains from one sample in a study of blood T cell repertoires in COVID-19. TCRdb's table, derived via immunoSEQ multiplex PCR, lists solely in-frame clones and lacks some. The table has about 60,000 clones, around 80% seen once. The sequencing input was peripheral blood. These receptors were obtained from a man under 40 with COVID-19, enrolled during active disease. Each CDR3 is given without its conserved first and last residue. The D gene is left open where the match is weak. Clone size is stated in some rows and not others, as once, few, many or a class when expanded.

CDR3 length,clone size,D gene,V gene,J gene,CDR3 protein
9,NA,NA,TRBV10-3,TRBJ2-7,AISDRFEQY
11,NA,NA,TRBV30,TRBJ1-4,AWSVSSGEKLF
12,few,NA,TRBV7-2,TRBJ1-2,ASSPRVKDYGYT
14,NA,TRBD2,TRBV19,TRBJ2-7,ASSPRTSGRINEQY
13,many,TRBD2,TRBV5-8,TRBJ2-1,ASSMGLAGRHEQF
11,NA,TRBD1,TRBV15,TRBJ2-5,ATSRGTGETQY
10,NA,NA,TRBV28,TRBJ1-2,ASSLRSYGYT
13,NA,TRBD2,TRBV7-7,TRBJ2-5,ASSLGSSGSETQY
12,NA,NA,TRBV19,TRBJ1-5,ASSISTGRQPQH
10,NA,NA,TRBV2,TRBJ2-7,ASSPRLGEQY
12,NA,NA,TRBV27,TRBJ2-3,ASSLSRATDTQY
13,NA,TRBD1,TRBV29-1,TRBJ2-7,SVEDRTGGLLVQY
11,NA,NA,TRBV6-5,TRBJ2-7,ASSTTGKGEQY
15,NA,NA,TRBV7-9,TRBJ2-5,ASSPTRMVDLRETQY
10,NA,NA,TRBV11-2,TRBJ1-2,ATGQPFVGYT
12,NA,TRBD1,TRBV18,TRBJ1-2,ASSPPTGLYGYT
10,NA,NA,TRBV7-8,TRBJ2-7,ASSLDSNEQY
11,NA,NA,TRBV10-3,TRBJ2-1,AIRRTPYNEQF
13,NA,TRBD1,TRBV18,TRBJ2-1,ASIGQGGSYNEQF
7,NA,NA,TRBV23-1,TRBJ1-6,ASSLILH
11,NA,NA,TRBV11-3,TRBJ2-5,ASSGGPRETQY
11,few,TRBD1,TRBV29-1,TRBJ1-5,SVATGGNQPQH
9,NA,NA,TRBV24-1,TRBJ2-5,ATSDRETQY
15,once,NA,TRBV27,TRBJ1-6,ASSLSTPKEFNSPLH
11,NA,NA,TRBV9,TRBJ1-5,ASSVTLNQPQH
13,NA,TRBD2,TRBV11-2,TRBJ2-7,ASSQTSGSSYEQY
13,NA,TRBD1,TRBV7-2,TRBJ2-7,ASSPRTGGGYEQY
14,NA,TRBD2,TRBV24-1,TRBJ2-1,ATSDSGGRTYNEQF
11,large,NA,TRBV2,TRBJ1-1,ASSKQLDTEAF
11,once,NA,TRBV30,TRBJ1-5,AWRYPGGQPQH
13,NA,TRBD1,TRBV7-9,TRBJ1-2,ASSLDAGQSYGYT
11,NA,TRBD1,TRBV29-1,TRBJ1-1,SVADRANTEAF
9,NA,NA,TRBV12-3/TRBV12-4,TRBJ2-1,ASSRDIEQF
13,NA,NA,TRBV19,TRBJ2-5,ASSITGIGEETQY
12,NA,TRBD2,TRBV6-5,TRBJ2-7,ASSPYGGSSEQY
11,NA,NA,TRBV9,TRBJ2-4,ASSKDTGLIQY
11,NA,NA,TRBV2,TRBJ1-3,ASSQDPGNTIY
11,few,NA,TRBV11-2,TRBJ2-5,ASSPQRQETQY
13,NA,NA,TRBV7-3,TRBJ2-1,ASSFSGLVNNEQF
13,NA,NA,TRBV7-9,TRBJ2-7,ASSSSGIRSYEQY
13,NA,NA,TRBV6-2/TRBV6-3,TRBJ2-1,ASSQRGTGYNEQF
13,NA,NA,TRBV2,TRBJ1-6,ASSVEASTNSPLH
14,NA,TRBD1,TRBV18,TRBJ1-1,ASSPQRDRGVSEAF
12,NA,NA,TRBV6-4,TRBJ2-3,ASSPGEDTDTQY
13,NA,NA,TRBV4-1,TRBJ2-1,ASSKQGSSYNEQF
13,NA,TRBD2,TRBV7-8,TRBJ2-1,ASSLGGSWNNEQF
11,NA,TRBD1,TRBV29-1,TRBJ2-3,SAGTGGRDTQY
13,NA,NA,TRBV2,TRBJ1-6,ASSSETTRGSPLH
14,NA,TRBD2,TRBV10-3,TRBJ2-3,ATATGLAGATDTQY
16,NA,TRBD1,TRBV28,TRBJ1-3,ASSLAGTDTYSGNTIY
14,NA,TRBD2,TRBV3-1/TRBV3-2,TRBJ2-2,ASSQGELAGSGELF
13,NA,NA,TRBV9,TRBJ2-1,ASSASGSSYNEQF
15,NA,NA,TRBV19,TRBJ1-1,ASSIRQGRRENTEAF
12,NA,TRBD1,TRBV5-8,TRBJ1-6,ASSRDRGSSPLH
13,once,TRBD1,TRBV5-1,TRBJ1-2,ASSPDRVQNYGYT